This T cell receptor beta chain was obtained from a study of shared clonotypes between healthy human individuals. Study summary: CD4 naive and memory got three plates each, CD8 naive two, CD8 memory one.

Sequencing used immunoSEQ multiplex PCR; TCRdb keeps in-frame clones, though not all of them. The table lists over 700,000 clones, 55% to 75% of them singletons. The CDR3 is 15 residues long. CDR1 SNHLY and CDR2 FYNNEI come from the germline V gene. The germline V and J ends were trimmed by 3 bases and 0 bases, with 9 bases remaining between them. The sample consisted of memory CD4+ T cells sorted from blood. Subset denoted: CD45RA-negative fraction. The gene calls are TRBV2 and TRBJ1-3; unclear D gene. This sequence originates from a woman aged 25-40 years in good health. CDR3 DNA: TGTGCCAGCAGTGATGGTTTGGGCTCTGGAAACACCATATATTTT. Encoded protein: CASSDGLGSGNTIYF.